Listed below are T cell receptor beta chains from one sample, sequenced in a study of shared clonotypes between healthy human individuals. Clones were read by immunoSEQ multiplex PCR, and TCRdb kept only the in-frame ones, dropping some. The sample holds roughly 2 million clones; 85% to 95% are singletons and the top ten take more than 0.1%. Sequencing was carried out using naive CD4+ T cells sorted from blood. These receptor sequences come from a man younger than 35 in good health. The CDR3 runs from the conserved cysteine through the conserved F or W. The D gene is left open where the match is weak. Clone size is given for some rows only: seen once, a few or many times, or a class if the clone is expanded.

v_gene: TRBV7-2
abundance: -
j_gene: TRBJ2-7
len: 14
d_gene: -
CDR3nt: TGTGCCAGCAGCTCAAACCTAGGACCCTACGAGCAGTACTTC
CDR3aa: CASSSNLGPYEQYF

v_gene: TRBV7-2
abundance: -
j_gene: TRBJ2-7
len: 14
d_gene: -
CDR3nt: TGTGCCAGCAGCCCTTCCAGGGGTTCCTACGAGCAGTACTTC
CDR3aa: CASSPSRGSYEQYF

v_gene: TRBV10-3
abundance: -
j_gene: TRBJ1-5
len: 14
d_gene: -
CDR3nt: TGTGCCACGGGGGACGTGTATAGCAATCAGCCCCAGCATTTT
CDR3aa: CATGDVYSNQPQHF

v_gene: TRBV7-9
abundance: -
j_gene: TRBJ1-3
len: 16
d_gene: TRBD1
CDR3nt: TGTGCCAGCAGCCCGGACAGGGCCCCGGGAGGAAACACCATATATTTT
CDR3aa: CASSPDRAPGGNTIYF

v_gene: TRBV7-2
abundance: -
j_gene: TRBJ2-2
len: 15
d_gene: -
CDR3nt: TGTGCCAGCAGCTTAGGTCTTTGGAACACCGGGGAGCTGTTTTTT
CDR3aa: CASSLGLWNTGELFF

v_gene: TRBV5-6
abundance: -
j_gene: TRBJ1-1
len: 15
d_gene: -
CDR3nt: TGTGCCAGCAGCCCTAGGGTTGGGAAGAACACTGAAGCTTTCTTT
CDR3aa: CASSPRVGKNTEAFF

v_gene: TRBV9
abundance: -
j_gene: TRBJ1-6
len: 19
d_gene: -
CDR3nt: TGTGCCAGCAGCGTAGTGGCAGAAGAAAAAAGCTCCTATAATTCACCCCTCCACTTT
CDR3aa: CASSVVAEEKSSYNSPLHF

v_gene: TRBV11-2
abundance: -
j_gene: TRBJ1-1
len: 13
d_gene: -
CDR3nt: TGTGCCAGCAGCGCAAACCAGAACACTGAAGCTTTCTTT
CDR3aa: CASSANQNTEAFF

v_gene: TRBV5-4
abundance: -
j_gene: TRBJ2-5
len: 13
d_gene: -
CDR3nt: TGTGCCAGCAGCTTTGTACAGACGGAGACCCAGTACTTC
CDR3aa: CASSFVQTETQYF

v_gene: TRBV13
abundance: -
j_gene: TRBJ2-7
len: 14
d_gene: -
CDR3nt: TGTGCCAGCAGCCTGCGTGTAGGGTCATACGAGCAGTACTTC
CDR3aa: CASSLRVGSYEQYF

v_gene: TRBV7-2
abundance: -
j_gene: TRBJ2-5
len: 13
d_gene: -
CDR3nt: TGTGCCAGCAGCTTACGGGAACCCGAGACCCAGTACTTC
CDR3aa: CASSLREPETQYF

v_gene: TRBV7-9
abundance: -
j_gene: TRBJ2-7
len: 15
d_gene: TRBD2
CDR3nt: TGTGCCAGCAGCTTAGCCCTAGCGGTTACCTACGAGCAGTACTTC
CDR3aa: CASSLALAVTYEQYF

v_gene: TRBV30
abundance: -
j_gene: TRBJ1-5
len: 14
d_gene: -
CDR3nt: TGTGCCTGGAGCGGGGACGTTTGGAATCAGCCCCAGCATTTT
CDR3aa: CAWSGDVWNQPQHF

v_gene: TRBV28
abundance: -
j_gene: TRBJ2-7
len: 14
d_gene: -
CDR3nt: TGTGCCATCCAGACCGTGGGAGGGGGCTACGAGCAGTACTTC
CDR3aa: CAIQTVGGGYEQYF

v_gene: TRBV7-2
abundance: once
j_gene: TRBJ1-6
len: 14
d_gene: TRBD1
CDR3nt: TGTGCCAGCAGCTTCGGACAGGGGCTTTCACCCCTCCACTTT
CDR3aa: CASSFGQGLSPLHF

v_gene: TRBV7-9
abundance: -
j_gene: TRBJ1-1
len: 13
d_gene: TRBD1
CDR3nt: TGTGCCAGCAGCTTCTGGACAGGGACCGAAGCTTTCTTT
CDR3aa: CASSFWTGTEAFF

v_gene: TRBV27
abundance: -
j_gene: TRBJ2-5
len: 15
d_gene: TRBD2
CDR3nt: TGTGCCAGCAGTCCCGGGACTAGCGGGAGCGAGACCCAGTACTTC
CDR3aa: CASSPGTSGSETQYF

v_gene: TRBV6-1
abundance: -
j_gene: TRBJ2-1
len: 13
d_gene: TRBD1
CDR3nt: TGTGCCACCCGGGACAGGCCAAGCGATGAGCAGTTCTTC
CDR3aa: CATRDRPSDEQFF

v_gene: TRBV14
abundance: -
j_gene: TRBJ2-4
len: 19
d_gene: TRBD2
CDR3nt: TGTGCCAGCAGCAACCCGGCGGGACTAGCGGGAGGAAACAAAAACATTCAGTACTTC
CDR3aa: CASSNPAGLAGGNKNIQYF

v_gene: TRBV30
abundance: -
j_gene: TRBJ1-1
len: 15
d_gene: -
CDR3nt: TGTGCCTGGAGTCCGTTCTGGGGGATGAACACTGAAGCTTTCTTT
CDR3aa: CAWSPFWGMNTEAFF

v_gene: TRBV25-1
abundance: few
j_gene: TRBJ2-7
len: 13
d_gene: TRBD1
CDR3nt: TGTGCCAGCAGCGGGACAGGGAGAAACGAGCAGTACTTC
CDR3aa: CASSGTGRNEQYF

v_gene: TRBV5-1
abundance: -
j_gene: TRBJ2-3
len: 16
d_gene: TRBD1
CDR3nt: TGCGCCAGCAGCAGTTCCACAGGGGTCCCCACAGATACGCAGTATTTT
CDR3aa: CASSSSTGVPTDTQYF

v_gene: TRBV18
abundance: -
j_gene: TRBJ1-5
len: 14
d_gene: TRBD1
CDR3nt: TGTGCCAGCTCACCGGGACAGGCCAATCAGCCCCAGCATTTT
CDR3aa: CASSPGQANQPQHF

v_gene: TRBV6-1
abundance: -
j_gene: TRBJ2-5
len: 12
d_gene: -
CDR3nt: TGTGCCAGCAGTGAAACCAGGGAGACCCAGTACTTC
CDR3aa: CASSETRETQYF

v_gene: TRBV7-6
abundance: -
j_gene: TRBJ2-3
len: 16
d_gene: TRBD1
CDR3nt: TGTGCCAGCAGCTCCAGGACAGGGGTACCTACAGATACGCAGTATTTT
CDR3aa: CASSSRTGVPTDTQYF

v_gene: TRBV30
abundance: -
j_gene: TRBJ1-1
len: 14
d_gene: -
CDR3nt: TGTGCCTGGAACCTCGACAGGATGAACACTGAAGCTTTCTTT
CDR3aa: CAWNLDRMNTEAFF

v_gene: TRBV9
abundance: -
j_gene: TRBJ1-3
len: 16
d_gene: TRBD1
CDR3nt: TGTGCCAGCAGCCCAATTCGTACAGGGGATGGATACACCATATATTTT
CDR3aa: CASSPIRTGDGYTIYF

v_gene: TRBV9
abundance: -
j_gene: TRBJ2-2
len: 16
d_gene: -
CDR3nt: TGTGCCAGCAGCACCTCCGGGAGCCAATTTACCGGGGAGCTGTTTTTT
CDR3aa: CASSTSGSQFTGELFF

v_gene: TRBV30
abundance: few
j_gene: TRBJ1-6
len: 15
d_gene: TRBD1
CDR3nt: TGTGCCTGGGGGACCGGCGGGACAGGGAATCCACCCCTCCACTTT
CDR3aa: CAWGTGGTGNPPLHF

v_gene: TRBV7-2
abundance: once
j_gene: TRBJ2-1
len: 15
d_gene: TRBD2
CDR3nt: TGTGCCAGCAGCCCGCAGGGACTAGCGGGAAATGAGCAGTTCTTC
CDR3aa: CASSPQGLAGNEQFF

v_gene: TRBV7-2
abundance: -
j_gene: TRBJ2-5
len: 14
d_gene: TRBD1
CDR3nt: TGTGCCAGCAGCCCCGACAGGGTCCAAGAGACCCAGTACTTC
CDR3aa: CASSPDRVQETQYF

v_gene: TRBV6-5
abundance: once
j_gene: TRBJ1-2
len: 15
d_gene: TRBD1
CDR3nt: TGTGCCAGCAGTCAGCCTACAGGGGGCCTTCATGGCTACACCTTC
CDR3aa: CASSQPTGGLHGYTF

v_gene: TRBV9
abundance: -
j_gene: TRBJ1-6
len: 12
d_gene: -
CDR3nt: TGTGCCAGCAGCGGCTTAAATACAGGTCTCCACTTT
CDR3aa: CASSGLNTGLHF

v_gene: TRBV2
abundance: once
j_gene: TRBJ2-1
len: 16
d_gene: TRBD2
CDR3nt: TGTGCCAGCAGTGAATCGGGAGGGTGGACCTACAATGAGCAGTTCTTC
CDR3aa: CASSESGGWTYNEQFF

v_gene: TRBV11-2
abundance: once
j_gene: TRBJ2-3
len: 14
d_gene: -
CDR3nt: TGTGCCAGCAGCTTCGAGGGCCTCACAGATACGCAGTATTTT
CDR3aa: CASSFEGLTDTQYF

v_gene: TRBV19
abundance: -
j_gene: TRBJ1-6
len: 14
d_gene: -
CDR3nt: TGTGCCAGTAGTATGGGGCAGCTAAATTCACCCCTCCACTTT
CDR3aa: CASSMGQLNSPLHF

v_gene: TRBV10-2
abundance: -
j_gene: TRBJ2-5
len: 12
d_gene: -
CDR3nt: TGCGCCAGCAGTGTCGGGGGCGAGACCCAGTACTTC
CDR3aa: CASSVGGETQYF

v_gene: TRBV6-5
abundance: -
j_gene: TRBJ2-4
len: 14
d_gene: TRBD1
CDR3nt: TGTGCCAGCAGTGCGACAGGGTTCAAAAACATTCAGTACTTC
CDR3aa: CASSATGFKNIQYF

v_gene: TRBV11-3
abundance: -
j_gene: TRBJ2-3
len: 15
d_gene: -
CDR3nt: TGTGCCAGCAGCCCTCAGACAGGCCCCACAGATACGCAGTATTTT
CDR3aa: CASSPQTGPTDTQYF

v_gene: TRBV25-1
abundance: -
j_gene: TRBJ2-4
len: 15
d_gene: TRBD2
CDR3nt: TGTGCCAGCAGTCCGGCGGGAGAAGTAAGAAACATTCAGTACTTC
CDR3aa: CASSPAGEVRNIQYF

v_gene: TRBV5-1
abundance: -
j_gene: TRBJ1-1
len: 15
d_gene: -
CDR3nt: TGCGCCAGCAGCTTGGCCGTAGGAAGTCCCACTGAAGCTTTCTTT
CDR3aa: CASSLAVGSPTEAFF

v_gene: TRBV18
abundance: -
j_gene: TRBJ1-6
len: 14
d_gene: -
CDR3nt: TGTGCCAGCTCCCCAGGGGAGTATAATTCACCCCTCCACTTT
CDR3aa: CASSPGEYNSPLHF

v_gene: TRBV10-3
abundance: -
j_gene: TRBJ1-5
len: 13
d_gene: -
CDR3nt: TGTGCCATCAGTTCTCAGGGCAATCAGCCCCAGCATTTT
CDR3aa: CAISSQGNQPQHF

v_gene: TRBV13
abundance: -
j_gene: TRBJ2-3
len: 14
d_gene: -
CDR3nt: TGTGCCAGCGGGAGTAGCGGTTACACAGATACGCAGTATTTT
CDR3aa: CASGSSGYTDTQYF

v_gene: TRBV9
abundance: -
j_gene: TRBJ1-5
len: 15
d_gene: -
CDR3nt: TGTGCCAGCAGCGCAGGGGTTGGTAGCAATCAGCCCCAGCATTTT
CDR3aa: CASSAGVGSNQPQHF

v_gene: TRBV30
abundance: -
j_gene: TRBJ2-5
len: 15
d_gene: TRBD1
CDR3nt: TGTGCCTGGGGTGCCCTCGACAGGGACCAAGAGACCCAGTACTTC
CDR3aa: CAWGALDRDQETQYF